This T cell receptor (beta chain) derives from a study of preoperative IRX-2 immunotherapy in early breast cancer. The CDR3 covers 15 residues. Trimming left V 5 bases short and J 7 bases short, with 15 bases between. The sample's treatment: preoperative locoregional IRX-2 cytokine immunotherapy. This phase Ib study tested locoregional IRX-2 cytokine immunotherapy given before surgery. Clones were sequenced by immunoSEQ multiplex PCR, and TCRdb holds only the in-frame ones, with some missing. The data hold 35,000 to 40,000 clones, with roughly 82% observed a single time. Specimen: lymph node tissue, collected after IRX-2 immunotherapy. The origin of this receptor is a human donor with breast cancer. The chain joins TRBV7-1 to TRBJ1-6; D is uncertain. TRBV7-1 is marked as an open reading frame, function uncertain. This chain's CDR3 is CASSVGIQGNSPLHF. DNA of the CDR3: TGTGCCAGCAGCGTCGGGATCCAAGGGAATTCACCCCTCCACTTT.